These 9 T cell receptor beta chains came from one sample sequenced in a study of regulatory dendritic cells for organ transplantation. No cognate antigen is known for these TCRs. Sorted T cells were CFSE-labeled and cultured around 5 days with allogeneic regulatory or mature dendritic cells at 1:10. Clones were sequenced by immunoSEQ multiplex PCR, and TCRdb holds only the in-frame ones, with some missing. The sample shows 9,500 to 15,000 clones, 74% of them seen only once. What was sequenced was naive CD4+ T cells from blood cultured with regulatory dendritic cells. The subset: CD45RA+ naive T cells. Receptors originate from a human donor in good health.

This clone was detected only a few times. This chain connects TRBV6-1 to TRBJ2-3; a possible D gene is TRBD1 (6 bases). Trimming took off 0 bases at V and 3 bases at J, with 13 bases between the two ends. Germline lookup yields CDR1 MNHNS and CDR2 SASEGT. The CDR3 is 16 amino acids. CDR3 DNA: TGTGCCAGCAGTGAAGCGGTGGGCAGGGGAACAGATACGCAGTATTTT. It translates to CASSEAVGRGTDTQYF.

V usage is TRBV6-6 and J usage is TRBJ2-2; 10 positions agree with TRBD1. V gave up 7 bases and J gave up 5 bases; unmatched junction bases: 7. Germline V lookup: CDR1 MNHNY, CDR2 SVGAGI (reference sequence). The CDR3 covers 15 residues. CDR3: CASTRRTGGTGELFF. The CDR3 DNA reads as TGTGCCAGCACTCGTAGGACAGGGGGTACCGGGGAGCTGTTTTTT.

This clone was picked up one time. The chain combines TRBV18 with TRBJ2-5, with a possible D match to TRBD1 (5 bases). Germline lookup yields CDR1 KGHSH and CDR2 LQKENI. The CDR3 has 13 residues. Trimming left V 6 bases short and J 7 bases short, with 15 bases between. DNA of the CDR3: TGTGCCAGCTCTCTTCTCGACAGTGGGACCCAGTACTTC. This translates into CASSLLDSGTQYF.

This rearrangement joins TRBV2 to TRBJ1-1, with a possible D match to TRBD1 (5 bases). Germline assignment: CDR1 SNHLY and CDR2 FYNNEI. This CDR3 is built from 15 residues. With 3 bases removed from V and 0 bases from J, the gap between germline ends came to 11 bases. For the CDR3, the DNA is TGTGCCAGCAGTGACGGGAGGGGCCTGAACACTGAAGCTTTCTTT. As protein: CASSDGRGLNTEAFF.

V is TRBV6-5 and J is TRBJ2-7; D not certain. This CDR3 contains 14 residues. Trimming cost V 0 bases and J 1 base, with 7 bases left between them. Per germline, CDR1 MNHEY and CDR2 SVGAGI. CDR3 in amino acids: CASSYSDGSYEQYF. The CDR3 DNA reads TGTGCCAGCAGTTACTCTGACGGGTCCTACGAGCAGTACTTC.

This rearrangement joins TRBV5-4 to TRBJ1-1, with D tentatively TRBD1 (6 bases). V lost 4 bases to trimming and J lost 4 bases, with 23 bases between them. The CDR3 has 17 amino acids. Looked up from germline, CDR1 is SGHNT and CDR2 is YYREEE (reference sequence). The CDR3 DNA follows: TGTGCCAGCAGCCCTGGACAGTCTGAGATATTTGGCACTGAAGCTTTCTTT. Amino acid sequence: CASSPGQSEIFGTEAFF.

The chain carries TRBV5-4 and TRBJ2-7; weak D call: TRBD1 (6 bases). With 1 base removed from V and 2 bases from J, the gap between germline ends came to 10 bases. CDR1 is SGHNT, CDR2 YYREEE, per germline (reference sequence). There are 14 residues in the CDR3. The CDR3 DNA reads as TGTGCCAGCAGCTTGACGGACAGAGCCTACGAGCAGTACTTC. It is translated as CASSLTDRAYEQYF.

The chain is built from TRBV5-4 and TRBJ1-2; tentatively, D is TRBD1 (5 bases). Germline loops: CDR1 SGHNT, CDR2 YYREEE (reference sequence). Trimming left V 4 bases short and J 7 bases short, with 20 bases between. The CDR3 contains 15 residues. The chain's CDR3 is CASSPGTPTAGGYTF. Written as DNA, the CDR3 is TGTGCCAGCAGCCCTGGGACTCCAACGGCCGGTGGCTACACCTTC. The full variable domain, rest sourced from reference TRBV5-4 and TRBJ1-2, is ETGVTQSPTHLIKTRGQQVTLRCSSQSGHNTVSWYQQALGQGPQFIFQYYREEENGRGNFPPRFSGLQFPNYSSELNVNALELDDSALYLCASSPGTPTAGGYTFGSGTRLTVV.

The chain is built from TRBV6-1 and TRBJ1-2; possibly TRBD1 for D (6 bases). V was trimmed by 0 bases and J by 4 bases, leaving 12 bases between them. The CDR3 length is 15 residues. Per the germline V gene, CDR1 is MNHNS and CDR2 is SASEGT. Written as DNA, the CDR3 is TGTGCCAGCAGTGAAGCAGCGGACAGAAGCTATGGCTACACCTTC. Amino acids: CASSEAADRSYGYTF.